This T cell receptor beta chain came from a study of post-analysis software for immune sequencing data. General study points: Compared with controls, patients had more of 4 to 6 TRBV segments, including TRBV5-6, TRBV5-1 and TRBV20-1.

Sequencing libraries made from TCR beta cDNA carried unique molecular identifiers. TCRdb itself ran the PCR reads through MiXCR, one entry per CDR3 protein. The sample comprises about 500,000 distinct CDR3 sequences, around 40% of which are singletons, and roughly an eighth rests with the top ten. This clonotype came up a few times. Its antigen is unknown. The germline V gene has CDR1 SEHNR and CDR2 FQNEAQ (reference sequence). The J segment lost 2 bases and the V segment lost 5 bases, leaving 8 bases of the junction unmatched. The CDR3 consists of 16 residues. The chain employs TRBV7-9 and TRBJ2-3; 9 bases align to TRBD2. Sequencing was performed on blood. The TCR comes from a girl between 5 and 17 years old with multiple sclerosis. The CDR3 region is CASSPSGGLATDTQYF. In DNA, the CDR3 is TGTGCCAGCAGCCCGTCGGGGGGACTAGCCACAGATACGCAGTATTTT.